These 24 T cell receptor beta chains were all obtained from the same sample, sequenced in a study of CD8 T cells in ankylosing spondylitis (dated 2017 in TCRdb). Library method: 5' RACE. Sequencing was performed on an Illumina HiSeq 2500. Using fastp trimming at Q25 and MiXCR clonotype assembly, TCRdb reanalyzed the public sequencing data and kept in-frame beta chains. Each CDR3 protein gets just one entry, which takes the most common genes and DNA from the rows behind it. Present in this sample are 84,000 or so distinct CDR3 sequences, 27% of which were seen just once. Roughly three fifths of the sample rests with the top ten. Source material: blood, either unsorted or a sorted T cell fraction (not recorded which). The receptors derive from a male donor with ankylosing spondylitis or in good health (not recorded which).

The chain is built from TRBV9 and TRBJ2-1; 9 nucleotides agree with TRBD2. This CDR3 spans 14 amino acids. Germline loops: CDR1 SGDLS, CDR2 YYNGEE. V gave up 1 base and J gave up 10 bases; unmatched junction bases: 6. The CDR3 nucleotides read TGTGCCAGCAGCGTAAGCGGGAGGATGGAAGAGCAGTTCTTC. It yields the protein CASSVSGRMEEQFF.

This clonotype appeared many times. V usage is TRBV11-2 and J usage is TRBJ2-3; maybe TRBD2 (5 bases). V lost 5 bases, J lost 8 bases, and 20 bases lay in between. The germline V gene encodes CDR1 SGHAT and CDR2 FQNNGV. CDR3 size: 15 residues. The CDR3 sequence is CASSTYRGLVSTQYF. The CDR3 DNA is TGTGCCAGCAGCACCTATCGAGGGTTAGTTTCTACGCAGTATTTT.

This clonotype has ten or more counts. CDR3 coding DNA: TGTGCCGCCGGGGGGGATGTAGAAGAGACCCAGTACTTC. Translation: CAAGGDVEETQYF. The J gene is TRBJ2-5, the V gene TRBV27; 8 bases are a match to TRBD2. CDR1 and CDR2 from the germline V gene are MNHEY and SMNVEV (reference sequence). This CDR3 comprises 13 residues. Trimming at V came to 11 bases and at J to 3 bases, leaving 8 bases not matched to a gene.

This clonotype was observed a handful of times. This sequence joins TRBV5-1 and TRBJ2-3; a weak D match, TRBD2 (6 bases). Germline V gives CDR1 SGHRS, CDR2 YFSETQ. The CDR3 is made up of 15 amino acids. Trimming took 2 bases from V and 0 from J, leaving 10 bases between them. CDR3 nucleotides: TGCGCCAGCAGCTTCGACGGGACTAGCACAGATACGCAGTATTTT. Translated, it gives CASSFDGTSTDTQYF. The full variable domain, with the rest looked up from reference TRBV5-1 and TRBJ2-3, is KAGVTQTPRYLIKTRGQQVTLSCSPISGHRSVSWYQQTPGQGLQFLFEYFSETQRNKGNFPGRFSGRQFSNSRSEMNVSTLELGDSALYLCASSFDGTSTDTQYFGPGTRLTVL.

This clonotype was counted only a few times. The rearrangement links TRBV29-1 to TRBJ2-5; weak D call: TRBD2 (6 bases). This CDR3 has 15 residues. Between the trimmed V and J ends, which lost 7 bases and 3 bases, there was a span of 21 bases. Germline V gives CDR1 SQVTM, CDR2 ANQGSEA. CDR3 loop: CSALHGPGAEETQYF. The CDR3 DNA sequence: TGCAGCGCGCTCCACGGCCCGGGAGCCGAAGAGACCCAGTACTTC.

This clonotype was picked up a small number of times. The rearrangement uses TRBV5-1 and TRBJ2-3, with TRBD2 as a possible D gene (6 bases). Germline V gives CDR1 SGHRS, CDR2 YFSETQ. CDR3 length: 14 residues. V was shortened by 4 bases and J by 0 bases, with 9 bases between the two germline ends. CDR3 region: CASSRGTSTDTQYF. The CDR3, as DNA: TGCGCCAGCAGCCGCGGGACTAGCACAGATACGCAGTATTTT.

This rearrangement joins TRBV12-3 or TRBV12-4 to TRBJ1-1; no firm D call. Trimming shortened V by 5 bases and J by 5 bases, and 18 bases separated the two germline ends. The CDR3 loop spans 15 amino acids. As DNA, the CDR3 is TGTGCCAGCAGTGGATGGATCGGGGAGACGACTGAAGCTTTCTTT. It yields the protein CASSGWIGETTEAFF.

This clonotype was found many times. For the CDR3, the DNA is TGTGCCAGCAGCGCCTGGACAGGGTTTGAGCAGTTCTTC. It codes for CASSAWTGFEQFF. J is TRBJ2-1 and V is TRBV7-3, with 8 nucleotides matching TRBD1. Germline CDR1 SGHTA, CDR2 FQGTGA. The CDR3 length is 13 residues. With V trimmed by 5 bases and J by 9 bases, 6 bases remained unmatched.

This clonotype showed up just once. CDR3 residues: CSARDVGQNNEKLFF. The CDR3 DNA reads TGCAGTGCTAGAGATGTGGGACAGAATAATGAAAAACTGTTTTTT. The chain joins TRBV20-1 to TRBJ1-4; 7 nucleotides line up with TRBD1. Losses at the gene ends were 0 bases for V and 4 bases for J; bases not matched to a gene: 5. Germline V gene sequence: CDR1 DFQATT, CDR2 SNEGSKA (reference sequence). CDR3 length equals 15 residues.

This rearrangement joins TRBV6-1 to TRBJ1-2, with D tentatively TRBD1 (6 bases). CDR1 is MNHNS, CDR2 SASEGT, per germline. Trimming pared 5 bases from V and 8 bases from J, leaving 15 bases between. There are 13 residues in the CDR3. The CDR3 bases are TGTGCCAGCAGTCCGACAGGTGGTTACGGCTACACCTTC. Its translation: CASSPTGGYGYTF.

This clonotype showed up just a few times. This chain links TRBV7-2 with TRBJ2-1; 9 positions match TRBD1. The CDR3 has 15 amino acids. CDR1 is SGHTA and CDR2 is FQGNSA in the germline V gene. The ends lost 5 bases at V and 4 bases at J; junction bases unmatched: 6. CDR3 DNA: TGTGCCAGCAGCCAATGGGACAGGGCGTACAATGAGCAGTTCTTC. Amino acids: CASSQWDRAYNEQFF.

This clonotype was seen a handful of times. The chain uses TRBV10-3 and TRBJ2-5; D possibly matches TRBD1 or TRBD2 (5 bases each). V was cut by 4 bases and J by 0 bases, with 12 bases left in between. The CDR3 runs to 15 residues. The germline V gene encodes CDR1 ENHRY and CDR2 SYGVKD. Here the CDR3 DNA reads TGTGCCATCAGTGGGGGCGCACTAGACCAAGAGACCCAGTACTTC. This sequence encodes CAISGGALDQETQYF.

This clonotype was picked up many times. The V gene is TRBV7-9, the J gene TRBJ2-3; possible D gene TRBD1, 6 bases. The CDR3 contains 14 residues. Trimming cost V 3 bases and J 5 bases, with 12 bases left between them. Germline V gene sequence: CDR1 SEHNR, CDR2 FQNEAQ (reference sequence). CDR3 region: CASSLGHSGDTQYF. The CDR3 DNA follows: TGTGCCAGCAGCTTGGGACACTCAGGAGATACGCAGTATTTT.

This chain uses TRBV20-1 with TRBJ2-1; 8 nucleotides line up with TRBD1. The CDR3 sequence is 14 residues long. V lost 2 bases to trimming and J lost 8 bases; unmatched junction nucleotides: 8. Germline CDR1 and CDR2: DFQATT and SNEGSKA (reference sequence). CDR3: CSARMQGAWDEQFF. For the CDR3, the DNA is TGCAGTGCTAGAATGCAGGGGGCATGGGATGAGCAGTTCTTC.

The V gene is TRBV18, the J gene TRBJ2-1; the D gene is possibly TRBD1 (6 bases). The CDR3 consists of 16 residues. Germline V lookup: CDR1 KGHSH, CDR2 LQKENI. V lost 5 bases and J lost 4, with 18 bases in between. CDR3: CASSREQGTRYNEQFF. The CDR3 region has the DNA TGTGCCAGCTCAAGGGAACAGGGTACCCGTTACAATGAGCAGTTCTTC.

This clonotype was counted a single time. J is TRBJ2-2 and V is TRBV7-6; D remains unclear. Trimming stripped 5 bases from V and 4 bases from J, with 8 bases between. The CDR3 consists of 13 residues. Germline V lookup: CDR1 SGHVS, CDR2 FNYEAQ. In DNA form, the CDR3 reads TGTGCCAGCAGCCCACAGAGCACCGGGGAGCTGTTTTTT. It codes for CASSPQSTGELFF.

In DNA form, the CDR3 reads TGTGCCAGCTCCGTCTGGGGTGTGGCGAACACCGGGGAGCTGTTTTTT. It is translated as CASSVWGVANTGELFF. The V and J genes are TRBV7-2 and TRBJ2-2; D gene uncertain. In germline, CDR1 is SGHTA, CDR2 FQGNSA. The CDR3 totals 16 residues. V shed 8 bases and J shed 0 bases, with 16 bases lying between them.

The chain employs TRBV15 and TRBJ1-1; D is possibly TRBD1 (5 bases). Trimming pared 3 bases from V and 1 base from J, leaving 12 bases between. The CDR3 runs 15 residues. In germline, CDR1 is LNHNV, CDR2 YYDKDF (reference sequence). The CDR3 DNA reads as TGTGCCACCAGCAGGACAAGACAGAGGAACACTGAAGCTTTCTTT. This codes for CATSRTRQRNTEAFF.

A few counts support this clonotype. This chain's CDR3 is CASSTGQGAGVSEAFF. Written as DNA, the CDR3 is TGTGCCAGTAGTACTGGACAGGGGGCGGGAGTATCTGAAGCTTTCTTT. This chain joins TRBV19 and TRBJ1-1, with 11 bases matching TRBD1. This CDR3 contains 16 residues. V lost 4 bases to trimming and J lost 6 bases; unmatched junction nucleotides: 10. CDR1 is LNHDA and CDR2 is SQIVND in the germline V gene (reference sequence).

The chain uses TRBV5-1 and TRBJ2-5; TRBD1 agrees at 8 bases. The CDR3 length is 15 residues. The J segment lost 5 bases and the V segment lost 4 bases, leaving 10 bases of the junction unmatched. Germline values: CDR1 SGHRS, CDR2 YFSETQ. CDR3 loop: CASSLSTGEMETQYF. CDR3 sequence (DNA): TGCGCCAGCAGCCTATCGACAGGGGAGATGGAGACCCAGTACTTC.

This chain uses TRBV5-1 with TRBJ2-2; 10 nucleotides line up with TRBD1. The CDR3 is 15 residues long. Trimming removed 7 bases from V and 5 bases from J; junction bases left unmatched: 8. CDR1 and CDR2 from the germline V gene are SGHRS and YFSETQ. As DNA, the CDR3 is TGCGCCAGCCGTCGGACAGGGGGTTCGACCGGGGAGCTGTTTTTT. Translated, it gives CASRRTGGSTGELFF.

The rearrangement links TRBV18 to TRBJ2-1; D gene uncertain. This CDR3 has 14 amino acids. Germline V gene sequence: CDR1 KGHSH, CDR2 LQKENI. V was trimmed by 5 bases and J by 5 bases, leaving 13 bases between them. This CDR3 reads CASSFERSNNEQFF. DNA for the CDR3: TGTGCCAGCTCATTTGAACGGTCGAACAATGAGCAGTTCTTC.

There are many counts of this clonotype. The CDR3 nucleotides read TGCAGCGTTGAAGGACAGGGGGGAACCTATGGCTACACCTTC. It specifies CSVEGQGGTYGYTF. This chain connects TRBV29-1 to TRBJ1-2, with 9 bases identical to TRBD1. The germline CDR1 and CDR2 sequences are SQVTM and ANQGSEA. V shed 1 base and J 4 bases; nucleotides not matched to a gene: 4. The CDR3 extends over 14 amino acids.

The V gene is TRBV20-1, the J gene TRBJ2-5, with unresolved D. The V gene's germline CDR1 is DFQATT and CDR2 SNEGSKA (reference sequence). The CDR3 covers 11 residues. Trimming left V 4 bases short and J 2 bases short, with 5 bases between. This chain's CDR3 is CSANPQETQYF. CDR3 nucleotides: TGCAGTGCTAATCCTCAAGAGACCCAGTACTTC.